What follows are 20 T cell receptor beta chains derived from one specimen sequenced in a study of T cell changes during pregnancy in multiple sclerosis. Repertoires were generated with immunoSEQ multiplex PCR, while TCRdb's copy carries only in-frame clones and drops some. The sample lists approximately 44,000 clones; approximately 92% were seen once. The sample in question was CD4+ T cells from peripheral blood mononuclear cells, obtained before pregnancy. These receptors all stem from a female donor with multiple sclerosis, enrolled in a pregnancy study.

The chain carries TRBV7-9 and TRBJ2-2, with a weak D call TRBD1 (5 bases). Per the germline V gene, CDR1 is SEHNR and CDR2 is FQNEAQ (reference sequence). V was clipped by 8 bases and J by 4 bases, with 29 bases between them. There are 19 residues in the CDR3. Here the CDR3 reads CASRLDSFTQVHLTGELFF. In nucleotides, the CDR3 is TGTGCCAGCCGCCTAGACAGCTTCACCCAAGTCCACCTCACCGGGGAGCTGTTTTTT.

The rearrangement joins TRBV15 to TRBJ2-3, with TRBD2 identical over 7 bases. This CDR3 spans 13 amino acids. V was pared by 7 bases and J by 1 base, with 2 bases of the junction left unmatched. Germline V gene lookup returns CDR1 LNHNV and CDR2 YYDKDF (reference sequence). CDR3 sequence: CATKAGGTDTQYF. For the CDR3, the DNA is TGTGCCACCAAGGCGGGAGGCACAGATACGCAGTATTTT.

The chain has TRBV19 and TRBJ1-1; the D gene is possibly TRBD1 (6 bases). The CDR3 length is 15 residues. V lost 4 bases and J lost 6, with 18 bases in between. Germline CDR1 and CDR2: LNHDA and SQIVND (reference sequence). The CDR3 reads CASSTIGETGSEAFF. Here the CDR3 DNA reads TGTGCCAGTAGTACCATAGGGGAGACAGGTTCTGAAGCTTTCTTT.

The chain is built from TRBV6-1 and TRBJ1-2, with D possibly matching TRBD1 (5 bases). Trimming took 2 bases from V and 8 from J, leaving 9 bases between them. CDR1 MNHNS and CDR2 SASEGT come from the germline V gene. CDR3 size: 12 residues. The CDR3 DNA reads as TGTGCCAGCAGTGAATGGGGCGAGGGCTACACCTTC. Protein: CASSEWGEGYTF.

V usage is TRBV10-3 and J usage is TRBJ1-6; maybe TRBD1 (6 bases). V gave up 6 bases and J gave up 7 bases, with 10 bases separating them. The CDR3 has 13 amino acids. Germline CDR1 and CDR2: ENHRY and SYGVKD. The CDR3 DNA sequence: TGTGCCATCAGCGAGGGGGAGAATTCACCCCTCCACTTT. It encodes CAISEGENSPLHF.

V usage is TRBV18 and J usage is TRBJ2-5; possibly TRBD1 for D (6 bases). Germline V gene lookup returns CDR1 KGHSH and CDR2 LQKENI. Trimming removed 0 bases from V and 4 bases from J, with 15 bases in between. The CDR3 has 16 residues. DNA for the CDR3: TGTGCCAGCTCACCACCTGGACAGTCGAGGGGAGAGACCCAGTACTTC. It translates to CASSPPGQSRGETQYF.

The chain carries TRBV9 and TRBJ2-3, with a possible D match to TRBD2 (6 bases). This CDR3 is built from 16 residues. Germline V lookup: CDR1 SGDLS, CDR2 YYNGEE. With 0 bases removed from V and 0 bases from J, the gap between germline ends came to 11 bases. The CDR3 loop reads CASSVAISGSTDTQYF. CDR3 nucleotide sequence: TGTGCCAGCAGCGTAGCTATTAGCGGTAGCACAGATACGCAGTATTTT.

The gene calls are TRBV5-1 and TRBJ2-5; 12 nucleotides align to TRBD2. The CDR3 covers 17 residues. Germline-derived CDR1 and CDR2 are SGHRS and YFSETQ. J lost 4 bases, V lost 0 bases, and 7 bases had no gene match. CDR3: CASSLVASGRAGETQYF. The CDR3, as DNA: TGCGCCAGCAGCTTGGTGGCTAGCGGGAGGGCCGGAGAGACCCAGTACTTC.

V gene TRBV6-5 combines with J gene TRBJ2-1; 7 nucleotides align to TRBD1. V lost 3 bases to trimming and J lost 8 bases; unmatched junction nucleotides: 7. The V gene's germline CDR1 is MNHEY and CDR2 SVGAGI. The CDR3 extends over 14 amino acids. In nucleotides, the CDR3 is TGTGCCAGCAGTTATCCGGGACAGAGCGATGAGCAGTTCTTC. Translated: CASSYPGQSDEQFF.

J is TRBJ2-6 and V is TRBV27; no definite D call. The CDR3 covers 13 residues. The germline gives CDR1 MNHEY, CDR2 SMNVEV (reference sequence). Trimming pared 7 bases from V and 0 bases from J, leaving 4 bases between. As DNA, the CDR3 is TGTGCCAGCACCCGCTCTGGGGCCAACGTCCTGACTTTC. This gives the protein CASTRSGANVLTF.

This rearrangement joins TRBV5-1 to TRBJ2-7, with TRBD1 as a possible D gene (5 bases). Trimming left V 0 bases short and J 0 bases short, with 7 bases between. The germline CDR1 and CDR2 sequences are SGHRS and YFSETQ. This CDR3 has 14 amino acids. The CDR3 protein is CASSLGGSSYEQYF. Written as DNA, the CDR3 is TGCGCCAGCAGCTTGGGGGGCAGCTCCTACGAGCAGTACTTC.

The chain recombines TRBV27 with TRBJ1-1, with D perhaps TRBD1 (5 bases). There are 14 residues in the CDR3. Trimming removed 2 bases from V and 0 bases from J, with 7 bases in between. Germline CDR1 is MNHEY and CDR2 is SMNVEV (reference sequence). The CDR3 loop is CASSLPGMNTEAFF. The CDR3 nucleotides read TGTGCCAGCAGTTTACCAGGGATGAACACTGAAGCTTTCTTT.

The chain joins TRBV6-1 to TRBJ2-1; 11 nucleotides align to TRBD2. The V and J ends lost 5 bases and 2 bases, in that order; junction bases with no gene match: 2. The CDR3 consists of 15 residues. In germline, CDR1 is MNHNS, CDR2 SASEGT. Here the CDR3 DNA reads TGTGCCAGCAGTCTAGCGGGAGGACCCTACAATGAGCAGTTCTTC. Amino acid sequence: CASSLAGGPYNEQFF.

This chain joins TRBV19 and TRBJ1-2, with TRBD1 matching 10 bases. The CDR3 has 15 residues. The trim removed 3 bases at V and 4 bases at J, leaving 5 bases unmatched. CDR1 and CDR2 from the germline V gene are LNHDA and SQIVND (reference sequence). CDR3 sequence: CASSISRDRGYGYTF. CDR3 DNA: TGTGCCAGTAGTATTAGCCGGGACAGGGGCTATGGCTACACCTTC. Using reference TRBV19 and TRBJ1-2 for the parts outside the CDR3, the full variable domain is DGGITQSPKYLFRKEGQNVTLSCEQNLNHDAMYWYRQDPGQGLRLIYYSQIVNDFQKGDIAEGYSVSREKKESFPLTVTSAQKNPTAFYLCASSISRDRGYGYTFGSGTRLTVV.

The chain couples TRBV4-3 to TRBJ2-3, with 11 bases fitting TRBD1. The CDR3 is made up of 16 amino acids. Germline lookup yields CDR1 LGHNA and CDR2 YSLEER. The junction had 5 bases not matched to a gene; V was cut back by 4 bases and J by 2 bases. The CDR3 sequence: CASSLRDRGFTDTQYF. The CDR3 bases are TGCGCCAGCAGCCTCCGGGACAGGGGGTTCACAGATACGCAGTATTTT.

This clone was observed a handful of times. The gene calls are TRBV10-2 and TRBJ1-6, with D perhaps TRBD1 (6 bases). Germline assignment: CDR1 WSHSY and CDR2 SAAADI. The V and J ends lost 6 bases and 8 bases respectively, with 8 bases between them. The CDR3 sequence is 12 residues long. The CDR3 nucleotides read TGCGCCAGCAGGGACAGCTATTCACCCCTCCACTTT. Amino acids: CASRDSYSPLHF.

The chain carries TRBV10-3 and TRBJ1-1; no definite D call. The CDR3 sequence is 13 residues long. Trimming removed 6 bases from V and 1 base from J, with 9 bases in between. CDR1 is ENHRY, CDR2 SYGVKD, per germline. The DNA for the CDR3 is TGTGCCATCAGCGCGGAGGCGAACACTGAAGCTTTCTTT. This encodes CAISAEANTEAFF.

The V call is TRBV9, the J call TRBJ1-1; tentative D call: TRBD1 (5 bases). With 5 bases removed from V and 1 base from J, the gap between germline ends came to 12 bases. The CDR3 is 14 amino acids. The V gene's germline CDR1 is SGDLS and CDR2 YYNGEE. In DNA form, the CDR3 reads TGTGCCAGCAGTAAGGGGTACAGGAACACTGAAGCTTTCTTT. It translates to CASSKGYRNTEAFF.

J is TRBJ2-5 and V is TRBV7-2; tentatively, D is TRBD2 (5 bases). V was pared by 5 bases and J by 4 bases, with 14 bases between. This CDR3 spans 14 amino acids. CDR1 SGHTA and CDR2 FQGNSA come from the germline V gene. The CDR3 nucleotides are TGTGCCAGCAGCCTAGGAGGAACCCCAGAGACCCAGTACTTC. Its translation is CASSLGGTPETQYF.

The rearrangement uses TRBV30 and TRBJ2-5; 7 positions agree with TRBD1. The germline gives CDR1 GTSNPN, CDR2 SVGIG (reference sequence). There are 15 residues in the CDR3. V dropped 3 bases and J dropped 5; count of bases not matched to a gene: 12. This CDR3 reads CAWSWGQLGRETQYF. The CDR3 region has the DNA TGTGCCTGGAGCTGGGGACAGCTCGGTCGGGAGACCCAGTACTTC. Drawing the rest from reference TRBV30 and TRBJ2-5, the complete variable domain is SQTIHQWPATLVQPVGSPLSLECTVEGTSNPNLYWYRQAAGRGLQLLFYSVGIGQISSEVPQNLSASRPQDRQFILSSKKLLLSDSGFYLCAWSWGQLGRETQYFGPGTRLLVL.